This T cell receptor (beta chain) was obtained from a study of blood T cell repertoires in COVID-19 (dated by TCRdb to the early 2020s). Notes on the research overall: The collaborator samples originated in the United States, Italy and Spain and spanned the acute and convalescent phases of COVID-19. The material from the prospective study consisted of cDNA or gDNA derived from T cells, B-cell-depleted T cells, or PBMCs. Subjects who had been exposed to COVID-19, were actively infected with it, or had recovered from it provided the deeply sampled blood TCRbeta repertoires that made up the dataset. Samples came from the ongoing ImmuneRACE study (first 160 participants) plus 1,254 subjects from 6 global collaborators. Sample metadata almost always included a de-identified subject ID, COVID-19 status, age in years and sex. The repertoires were released in a freely available public database meant as a resource for research on the immune response to SARS-CoV-2. Where available, HLA class I and class II types were taken from metadata supplied by the sample provider and were not determined by assay-based typing. The paper as a whole reports these results and caveats: The amount of clinical and demographic metadata varied by source and participant and was provided uncurated.

Participants in the prospective study were aged 18 to 89 years, lived in 20 to 25 United States geographic areas, and enrolled through a virtual design. Cohort assignment in the prospective study relied on participant-reported clinical history from a screening survey and a study questionnaire. For ImmuneRACE Cohort 3, a participant was defined as recovered based on two consecutive negative NP/OP PCR tests, clearance by a healthcare professional, or resolution of symptoms. In the prospective study, whole blood, serum and a nasopharyngeal or oropharyngeal swab were collected from each participant by mobile phlebotomists. Additional blood draws and questionnaires over an approximately two-month period could optionally be provided by prospective study participants. Before DNA extraction, prospective study blood samples were shipped either frozen or at room temperature. On this clone: Its antigen target is currently unknown. No qualities accompany the bases; no much larger clone lies one base away.

TCRbeta CDR3 regions were amplified from genomic DNA by means of the immunoSEQ Assay, a bias-controlled multiplex PCR. The authors' pipeline ran thus. Within the assay, amplification of reference gene primers was used to estimate how many nucleated cells each sample contained. To quantify the absolute abundance of each unique TCRbeta CDR3 rearrangement, sequence reads were collapsed and filtered. For each sample, productive Simpson clonality was calculated as the square root of Simpson's diversity index over productive rearrangements. This immuneACCESS table, as held by TCRdb, lists in-frame sequences with V and J called but not all clones. Of the missing ones, under half trace to an unresolved V gene in checked studies; the others have no known cause. The V and J calls and clone size come from that table; D and trimming were worked out from the DNA. The table for this sample lists a few hundred thousand clones; about 90% of them were counted only once. Together, the top ten hold under 1.3% of the sample.

The cysteine opens and the phenylalanine closes a CDR3 of 16 amino acids. Only the CDR3 portion is preserved as DNA: 48 bases, with reading frame beginning at the first base. For this chain, trimming is 4 bases at the V end and 0 bases at the J end, and the number of junction bases without a gene match is 6. CDR1 is given as MNHNS and CDR2 as SASEGT, both from the germline V gene. The sequenced sample was PBMCs or T cells enriched from blood (not recorded which). The receptor's source is a woman aged 25 to 39 who had recovered from COVID-19. The rearranged segments are TRBV6-1 and TRBJ1-3; 7 central bases correspond to TRBD1. The encoded CDR3 is CASSGDRQGSGNTIYF. Read as DNA, the sequence is TGTGCCAGCAGTGGGGATAGACAGGGCTCTGGAAACACCATATATTTT.